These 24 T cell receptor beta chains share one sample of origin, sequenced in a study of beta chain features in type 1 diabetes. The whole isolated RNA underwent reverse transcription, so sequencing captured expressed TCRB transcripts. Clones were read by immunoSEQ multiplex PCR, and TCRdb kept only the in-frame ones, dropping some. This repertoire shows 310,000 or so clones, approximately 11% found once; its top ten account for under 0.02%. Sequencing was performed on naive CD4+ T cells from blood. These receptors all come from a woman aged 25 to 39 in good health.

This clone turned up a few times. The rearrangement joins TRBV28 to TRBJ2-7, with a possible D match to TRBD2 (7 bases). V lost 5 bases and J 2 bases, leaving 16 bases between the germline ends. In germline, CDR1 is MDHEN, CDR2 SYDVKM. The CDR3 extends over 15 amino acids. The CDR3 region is CASSPPGGLTYEQYF. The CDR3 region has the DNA TGTGCCAGCAGTCCACCGGGGGGCTTGACCTACGAGCAGTACTTC.

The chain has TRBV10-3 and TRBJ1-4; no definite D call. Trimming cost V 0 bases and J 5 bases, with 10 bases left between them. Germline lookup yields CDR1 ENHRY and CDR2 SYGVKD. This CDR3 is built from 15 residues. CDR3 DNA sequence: TGTGCCATCAGTGAGTCTAGCACCTTGAATGAAAAACTGTTTTTT. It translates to CAISESSTLNEKLFF.

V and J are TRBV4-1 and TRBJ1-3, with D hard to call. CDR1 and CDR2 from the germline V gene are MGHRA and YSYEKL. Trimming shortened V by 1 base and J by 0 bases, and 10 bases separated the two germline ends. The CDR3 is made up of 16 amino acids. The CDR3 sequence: CASSQVGLISGNTIYF. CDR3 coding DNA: TGCGCCAGCAGCCAAGTTGGACTGATCTCTGGAAACACCATATATTTT.

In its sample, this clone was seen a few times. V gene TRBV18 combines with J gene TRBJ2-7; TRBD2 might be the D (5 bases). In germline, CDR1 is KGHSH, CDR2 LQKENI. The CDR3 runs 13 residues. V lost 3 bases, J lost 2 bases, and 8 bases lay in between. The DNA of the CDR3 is TGTGCCAGCTCACCCGCGCGGGCCTACGAGCAGTACTTC. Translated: CASSPARAYEQYF.

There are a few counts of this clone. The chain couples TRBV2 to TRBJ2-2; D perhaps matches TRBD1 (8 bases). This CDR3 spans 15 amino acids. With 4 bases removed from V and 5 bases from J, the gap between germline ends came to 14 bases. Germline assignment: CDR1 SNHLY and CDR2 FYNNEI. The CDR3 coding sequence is TGTGCCAGCAGTGTACAGGGGGGACTAACCGGGGAGCTGTTTTTT. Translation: CASSVQGGLTGELFF.

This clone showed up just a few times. DNA of the CDR3: TGTGCCAGCAGCCAAGAGGAGGTAGGGGGCGGTGTCTATGGCTACACCTTC. Its protein product is CASSQEEVGGGVYGYTF. The V and J genes are TRBV4-2 and TRBJ1-2; 7 bases are shared with TRBD1. The CDR3 contains 17 residues. Germline V gene lookup returns CDR1 LGHNA and CDR2 YNFKEQ. J was trimmed by 4 bases and V by 0 bases; bases with no gene match: 11.

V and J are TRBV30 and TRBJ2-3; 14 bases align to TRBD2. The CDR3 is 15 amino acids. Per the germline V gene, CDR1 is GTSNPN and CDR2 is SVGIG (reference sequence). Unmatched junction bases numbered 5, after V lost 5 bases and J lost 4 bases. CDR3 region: CAWSRLAGGSDTQYF. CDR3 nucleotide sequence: TGTGCCTGGTCCCGACTAGCGGGAGGGTCAGATACGCAGTATTTT.

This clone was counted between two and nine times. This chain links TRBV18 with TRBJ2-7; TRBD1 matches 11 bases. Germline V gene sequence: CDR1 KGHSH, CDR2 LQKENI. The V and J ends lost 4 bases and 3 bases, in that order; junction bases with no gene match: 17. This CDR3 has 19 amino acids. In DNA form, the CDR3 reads TGTGCCAGCTCACGACCAACCGGGACAGGGGGGAGGTCGATCTACGAGCAGTACTTC. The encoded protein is CASSRPTGTGGRSIYEQYF.

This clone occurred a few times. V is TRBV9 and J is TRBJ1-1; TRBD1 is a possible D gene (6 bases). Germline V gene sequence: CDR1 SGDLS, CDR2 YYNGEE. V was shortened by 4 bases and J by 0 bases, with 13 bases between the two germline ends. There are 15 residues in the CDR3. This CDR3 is CASSPRQDMNTEAFF. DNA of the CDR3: TGTGCCAGCAGCCCCCGACAGGATATGAACACTGAAGCTTTCTTT.

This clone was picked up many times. CDR3: CACQSREQYF. The DNA for the CDR3 is TGTGCCTGCCAATCCCGGGAGCAGTACTTC. The rearrangement links TRBV30 to TRBJ2-7; D unresolved. Germline V gene lookup returns CDR1 GTSNPN and CDR2 SVGIG (reference sequence). The V end was cut by 6 bases, the J end by 7 bases, with 10 bases between. CDR3 length: 10 amino acids.

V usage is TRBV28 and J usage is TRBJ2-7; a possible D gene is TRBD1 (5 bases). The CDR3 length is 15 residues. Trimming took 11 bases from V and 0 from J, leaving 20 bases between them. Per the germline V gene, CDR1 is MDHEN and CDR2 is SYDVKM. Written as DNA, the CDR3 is TGTGCCGGGGCAGGGCGCGCCTCAAGCTCCTACGAGCAGTACTTC. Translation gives CAGAGRASSSYEQYF.

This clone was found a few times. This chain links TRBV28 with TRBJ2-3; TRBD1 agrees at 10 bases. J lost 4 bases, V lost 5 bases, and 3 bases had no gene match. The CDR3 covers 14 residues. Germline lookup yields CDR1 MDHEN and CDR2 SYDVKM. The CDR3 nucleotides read TGTGCCAGCAGTCCCGGACAGGGGGCAGATACGCAGTATTTT. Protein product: CASSPGQGADTQYF.

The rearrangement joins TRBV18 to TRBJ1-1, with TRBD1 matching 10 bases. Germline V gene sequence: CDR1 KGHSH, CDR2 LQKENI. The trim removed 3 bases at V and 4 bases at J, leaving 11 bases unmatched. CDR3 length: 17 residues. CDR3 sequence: CASSPRDRGISSTEAFF. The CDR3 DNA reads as TGTGCCAGCTCACCGCGGGACAGGGGAATTTCGAGCACTGAAGCTTTCTTT.

CDR3 sequence reads: CASSRLAGGEWEQYF. The CDR3 DNA reads as TGCGCCAGCAGCCGACTAGCGGGAGGAGAGTGGGAGCAGTACTTC. The rearrangement uses TRBV4-1 and TRBJ2-7, with TRBD2 matching over 13 bases. CDR1 is MGHRA and CDR2 is YSYEKL in the germline V gene. This CDR3 comprises 15 residues. V dropped 4 bases and J dropped 7; count of bases not matched to a gene: 7.

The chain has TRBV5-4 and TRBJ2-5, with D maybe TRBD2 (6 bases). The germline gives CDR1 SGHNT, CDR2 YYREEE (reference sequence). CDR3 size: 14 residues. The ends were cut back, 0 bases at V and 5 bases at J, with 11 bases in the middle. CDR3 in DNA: TGTGCCAGCAGCTTGGGCAGGGCGGGGGAGACCCAGTACTTC. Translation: CASSLGRAGETQYF.

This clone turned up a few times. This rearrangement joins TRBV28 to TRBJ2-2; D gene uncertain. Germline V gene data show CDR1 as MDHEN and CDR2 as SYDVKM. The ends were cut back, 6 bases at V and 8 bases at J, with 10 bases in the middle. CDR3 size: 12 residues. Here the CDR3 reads CASSQRTGELFF. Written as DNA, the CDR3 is TGTGCCAGCAGCCAACGCACTGGGGAGCTGTTTTTT.

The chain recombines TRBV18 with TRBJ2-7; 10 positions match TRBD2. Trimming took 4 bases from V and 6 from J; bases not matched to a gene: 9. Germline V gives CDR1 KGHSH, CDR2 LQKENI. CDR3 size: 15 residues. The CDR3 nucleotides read TGTGCCAGCTCACAACCTAGCGGGAGCGGGGGCGAGCAGTACTTC. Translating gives CASSQPSGSGGEQYF.

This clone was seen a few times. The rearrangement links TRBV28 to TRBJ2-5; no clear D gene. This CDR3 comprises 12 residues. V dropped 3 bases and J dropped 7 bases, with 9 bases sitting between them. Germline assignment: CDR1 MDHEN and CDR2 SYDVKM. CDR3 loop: CASSFPPGTQYF. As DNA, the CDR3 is TGTGCCAGCAGTTTTCCCCCCGGGACCCAGTACTTC.

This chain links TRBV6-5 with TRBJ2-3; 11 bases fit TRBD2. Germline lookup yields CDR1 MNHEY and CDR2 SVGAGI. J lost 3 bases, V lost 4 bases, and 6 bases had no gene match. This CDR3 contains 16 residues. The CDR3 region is CASSSWTSGFTDTQYF. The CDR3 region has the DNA TGTGCCAGCAGTTCTTGGACTAGCGGGTTTACAGATACGCAGTATTTT.

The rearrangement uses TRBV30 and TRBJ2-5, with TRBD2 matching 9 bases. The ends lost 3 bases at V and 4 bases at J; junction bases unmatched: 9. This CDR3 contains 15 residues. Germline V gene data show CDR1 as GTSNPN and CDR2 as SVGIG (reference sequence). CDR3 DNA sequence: TGTGCCTGGAGCCGGTCGCTAGCGGGAAGAGAGACCCAGTACTTC. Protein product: CAWSRSLAGRETQYF.

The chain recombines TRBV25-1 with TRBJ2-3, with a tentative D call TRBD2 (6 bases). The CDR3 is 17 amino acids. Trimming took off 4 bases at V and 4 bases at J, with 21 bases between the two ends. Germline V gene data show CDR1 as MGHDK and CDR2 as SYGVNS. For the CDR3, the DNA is TGTGCCAGCAGTGTAATGAGCGGGCGACGACCCGCAGATACGCAGTATTTT. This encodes CASSVMSGRRPADTQYF.

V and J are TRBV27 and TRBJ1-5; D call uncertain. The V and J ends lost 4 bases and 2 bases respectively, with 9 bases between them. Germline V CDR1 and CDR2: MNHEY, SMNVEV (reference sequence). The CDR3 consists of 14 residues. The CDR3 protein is CASSYTLGNQPQHF. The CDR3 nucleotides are TGTGCCAGCAGTTACACCTTGGGCAATCAGCCCCAGCATTTT.

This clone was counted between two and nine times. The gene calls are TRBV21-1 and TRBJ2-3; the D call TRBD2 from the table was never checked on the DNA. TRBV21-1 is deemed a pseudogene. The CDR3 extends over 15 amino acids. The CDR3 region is CASSNWRGITDTQYF. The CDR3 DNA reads TGTGCCAGCAGCAACTGGCGGGGCATCACAGATACGCAGTATTTT.

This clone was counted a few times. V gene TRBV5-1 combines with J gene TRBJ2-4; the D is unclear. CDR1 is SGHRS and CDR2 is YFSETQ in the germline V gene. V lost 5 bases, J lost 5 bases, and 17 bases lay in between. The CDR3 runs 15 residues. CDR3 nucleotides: TGCGCCAGCAGTGTATCATTTTCTGAGGAAAACATTCAGTACTTC. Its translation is CASSVSFSEENIQYF. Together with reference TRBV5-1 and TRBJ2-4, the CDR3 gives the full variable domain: KAGVTQTPRYLIKTRGQQVTLSCSPISGHRSVSWYQQTPGQGLQFLFEYFSETQRNKGNFPGRFSGRQFSNSRSEMNVSTLELGDSALYLCASSVSFSEENIQYFGAGTRLSVL.